This T cell receptor beta chain is from a study of control samples from healthy donors and cancer patients. Method: immunoSEQ multiplex PCR; TCRdb's copy keeps in-frame clones and lacks some. This sample carries about 410,000 clones, approximately 92% of them seen once, and the ten largest clones take about 6.3%. This CDR3 is built from 14 residues. Per the germline V gene, CDR1 is LGHDT and CDR2 is YNNKEL (reference sequence). V lost 6 bases, J lost 2 bases, and 11 bases lay in between. The V call is TRBV3-1 (or the pseudogene TRBV3-2), the J call TRBJ1-5; D is ambiguous. The source material was PBMCs. The TCR was taken from a man aged 40-50 years with head and neck cancer. As DNA, the CDR3 is TGTGCCAGCAGTCTTACTGTGGGCAATCAGCCCCAGCATTTT. As protein: CASSLTVGNQPQHF.